Listed below are T cell receptor beta chains from one sample, sequenced in a study of blood T cell repertoires in COVID-19. Measured with immunoSEQ multiplex PCR; TCRdb has only the in-frame clones, and not every one. The data show 150,000 to 200,000 clones, around four fifths seen once. The sequencing input was peripheral blood. These receptors were taken from a man in his sixties with COVID-19, enrolled during active disease. CDR3s include the opening cysteine and the closing phenylalanine or tryptophan. The D gene is left open where the match is weak. Size is omitted from some rows. Given values are once, few, many or a class for expanded clones.

v_call: TRBV10-1
d_call: TRBD1
j_call: TRBJ1-6
clone_size: NA
cdr3_aa: CATSTGESNSPLHF
cdr3_nt: TGCGCCACTTCGACAGGGGAGAGCAATTCACCCCTCCACTTT

v_call: TRBV7-2
d_call: NA
j_call: TRBJ1-5
clone_size: NA
cdr3_aa: CASSRVLGNQPQHF
cdr3_nt: TGTGCCAGCAGCCGTGTTCTAGGCAATCAGCCCCAGCATTTT

v_call: TRBV18
d_call: TRBD1
j_call: TRBJ1-1
clone_size: NA
cdr3_aa: CASSAGQGTLNTEAFF
cdr3_nt: TGTGCCAGCTCGGCGGGACAGGGGACATTGAACACTGAAGCTTTCTTT

v_call: TRBV11-2
d_call: NA
j_call: TRBJ2-2
clone_size: NA
cdr3_aa: CASSRTKQNTGELFF
cdr3_nt: TGTGCCAGCAGCCGTACTAAGCAAAACACCGGGGAGCTGTTTTTT

v_call: TRBV30
d_call: NA
j_call: TRBJ2-7
clone_size: NA
cdr3_aa: CAGGASGPEQYF
cdr3_nt: TGTGCCGGGGGGGCTAGCGGACCCGAGCAGTACTTC

v_call: TRBV10-3
d_call: TRBD2
j_call: TRBJ2-3
clone_size: few
cdr3_aa: CAIRASGSGRTDTQYF
cdr3_nt: TGTGCCATCAGGGCGTCCGGTAGCGGGAGAACAGATACGCAGTATTTT

v_call: TRBV30
d_call: NA
j_call: TRBJ1-2
clone_size: NA
cdr3_aa: CAWSRGGGFNYGYTF
cdr3_nt: TGTGCCTGGAGTCGGGGCGGGGGCTTCAACTATGGCTACACCTTC

v_call: TRBV10-1
d_call: NA
j_call: TRBJ1-1
clone_size: NA
cdr3_aa: CASSESRRRSSSSEAFF
cdr3_nt: TGCGCCAGCAGTGAGTCCCGTCGTCGAAGTTCGAGTTCTGAAGCTTTCTTT

v_call: TRBV30
d_call: TRBD2
j_call: TRBJ2-1
clone_size: NA
cdr3_aa: CAWRTLLAGPNNEQFF
cdr3_nt: TGTGCCTGGAGGACCCTATTAGCGGGCCCTAACAATGAGCAGTTCTTC

v_call: TRBV6-2/TRBV6-3
d_call: NA
j_call: TRBJ1-2
clone_size: once
cdr3_aa: CASSPGRGGYTF
cdr3_nt: TGTGCCAGCAGTCCAGGCAGGGGAGGCTACACCTTC

v_call: TRBV12-3/TRBV12-4
d_call: NA
j_call: TRBJ1-2
clone_size: NA
cdr3_aa: CASRRWPNGYTF
cdr3_nt: TGTGCCAGCAGGAGGTGGCCGAATGGCTACACCTTC

v_call: TRBV4-2
d_call: TRBD1
j_call: TRBJ1-4
clone_size: NA
cdr3_aa: CASSQGDRDNEKLFF
cdr3_nt: TGTGCCAGCAGCCAAGGGGACAGGGATAATGAAAAACTGTTTTTT

v_call: TRBV5-1
d_call: NA
j_call: TRBJ2-7
clone_size: NA
cdr3_aa: CASSSTTASYEQYF
cdr3_nt: TGCGCCAGCAGCTCGACGACAGCCTCCTACGAGCAGTACTTC

v_call: TRBV9
d_call: TRBD1
j_call: TRBJ1-6
clone_size: few
cdr3_aa: CASSGGTGGNSPLHF
cdr3_nt: TGTGCCAGCAGCGGAGGGACAGGGGGTAATTCACCCCTCCACTTT

v_call: TRBV5-1
d_call: TRBD1
j_call: TRBJ1-6
clone_size: NA
cdr3_aa: CASSFTGGGRNSPLHF
cdr3_nt: TGCGCCAGCAGCTTCACAGGGGGCGGTCGAAATTCACCCCTCCACTTT

v_call: TRBV11-2
d_call: NA
j_call: TRBJ2-1
clone_size: few
cdr3_aa: CASSLQGPSYNEQFF
cdr3_nt: TGTGCCAGCAGCTTACAGGGGCCCTCCTACAATGAGCAGTTCTTC

v_call: TRBV6-1
d_call: NA
j_call: TRBJ2-5
clone_size: NA
cdr3_aa: CASSEGGGVWETQYF
cdr3_nt: TGTGCCAGCAGTGAGGGGGGGGGCGTTTGGGAGACCCAGTACTTC

v_call: TRBV20-1
d_call: TRBD1
j_call: TRBJ2-3
clone_size: NA
cdr3_aa: CSASRQGDWDTQYF
cdr3_nt: TGCAGTGCTAGTCGCCAGGGGGATTGGGATACGCAGTATTTT

v_call: TRBV6-2/TRBV6-3
d_call: TRBD1
j_call: TRBJ1-3
clone_size: NA
cdr3_aa: CASSPRDSFSGNTIYF
cdr3_nt: TGTGCCAGCAGTCCCCGGGACAGCTTCTCTGGAAACACCATATATTTT

v_call: TRBV5-6
d_call: NA
j_call: TRBJ2-5
clone_size: NA
cdr3_aa: CASSSGFTETQYF
cdr3_nt: TGTGCCAGCAGCTCAGGATTTACGGAGACCCAGTACTTC

v_call: TRBV19
d_call: NA
j_call: TRBJ2-5
clone_size: NA
cdr3_aa: CASMGLGMETQYF
cdr3_nt: TGTGCCAGTATGGGACTTGGGATGGAGACCCAGTACTTC

v_call: TRBV12-3/TRBV12-4
d_call: TRBD1
j_call: TRBJ2-3
clone_size: once
cdr3_aa: CASSYNRDRAQYF
cdr3_nt: TGTGCCAGCAGTTACAACCGGGACAGGGCTCAGTATTTT

v_call: TRBV19
d_call: NA
j_call: TRBJ1-1
clone_size: many
cdr3_aa: CASSITGQNTEAFF
cdr3_nt: TGTGCCAGTAGTATTACAGGGCAGAACACTGAAGCTTTCTTT

v_call: TRBV27
d_call: TRBD1
j_call: TRBJ1-1
clone_size: NA
cdr3_aa: CASGTVLNTEAFF
cdr3_nt: TGTGCCAGCGGGACAGTCCTGAACACTGAAGCTTTCTTT

v_call: TRBV29-1
d_call: TRBD1
j_call: TRBJ2-1
clone_size: NA
cdr3_aa: CSGRISGGSDEQFF
cdr3_nt: TGCAGCGGGAGGATTTCAGGGGGCTCGGATGAGCAGTTCTTC

v_call: TRBV3-1/TRBV3-2
d_call: TRBD1
j_call: TRBJ2-5
clone_size: NA
cdr3_aa: CASSRSRDRVFETQYF
cdr3_nt: TGTGCCAGCAGCCGATCACGGGACAGGGTTTTTGAGACCCAGTACTTC

v_call: TRBV7-9
d_call: TRBD1
j_call: TRBJ1-3
clone_size: NA
cdr3_aa: CASSSLGDRPLSRGNTIYF
cdr3_nt: TGTGCCAGCAGCTCCCTTGGGGACAGGCCTTTATCTCGTGGAAACACCATATATTTT

v_call: TRBV9
d_call: NA
j_call: TRBJ1-2
clone_size: NA
cdr3_aa: CASSVEAGLGYGYTF
cdr3_nt: TGTGCCAGCAGCGTAGAGGCAGGGTTGGGATATGGCTACACCTTC

v_call: TRBV2
d_call: TRBD1
j_call: TRBJ1-5
clone_size: NA
cdr3_aa: CASRRQGPLSNQPQHF
cdr3_nt: TGTGCCAGCAGACGACAGGGCCCTCTTAGCAATCAGCCCCAGCATTTT

v_call: TRBV27
d_call: TRBD1
j_call: TRBJ1-6
clone_size: NA
cdr3_aa: CASSLISGTGLNNSPLHF
cdr3_nt: TGTGCCAGCAGTTTAATATCTGGGACAGGGCTTAATAATTCACCCCTCCACTTT

v_call: TRBV14
d_call: NA
j_call: TRBJ1-2
clone_size: NA
cdr3_aa: CASSQGQSNYGYTF
cdr3_nt: TGTGCCAGCAGCCAAGGACAGTCAAACTATGGCTACACCTTC

v_call: TRBV29-1
d_call: TRBD1
j_call: TRBJ1-4
clone_size: NA
cdr3_aa: CSALEQGRSGEKLFF
cdr3_nt: TGCAGCGCCCTTGAACAGGGGAGGTCTGGGGAAAAACTGTTTTTT

v_call: TRBV4-1
d_call: TRBD2
j_call: TRBJ2-1
clone_size: NA
cdr3_aa: CASSQATSGAYNEQFF
cdr3_nt: TGCGCCAGCAGCCAAGCAACTAGCGGGGCGTACAATGAGCAGTTCTTC

v_call: TRBV10-3
d_call: TRBD1
j_call: TRBJ2-7
clone_size: NA
cdr3_aa: CAISTGDRGLGEQYF
cdr3_nt: TGTGCCATCAGCACCGGGGACAGGGGGTTGGGTGAGCAGTACTTC

v_call: TRBV7-9
d_call: NA
j_call: TRBJ1-5
clone_size: NA
cdr3_aa: CASSRGGQPQHF
cdr3_nt: TGTGCCAGCAGTAGGGGGGGTCAGCCCCAGCATTTT

v_call: TRBV20-1
d_call: NA
j_call: TRBJ1-1
clone_size: few
cdr3_aa: CSASGGNTEAFF
cdr3_nt: TGCAGTGCTAGTGGAGGGAACACTGAAGCTTTCTTT

v_call: TRBV27
d_call: TRBD1
j_call: TRBJ1-1
clone_size: NA
cdr3_aa: CASSLSTGVAEAFF
cdr3_nt: TGTGCCAGCAGTTTATCTACAGGGGTGGCTGAAGCTTTCTTT

v_call: TRBV4-1
d_call: TRBD1
j_call: TRBJ2-3
clone_size: NA
cdr3_aa: CASRPGTDVYTDTQYF
cdr3_nt: TGCGCCAGCAGACCCGGGACAGATGTTTACACAGATACGCAGTATTTT

v_call: TRBV7-2
d_call: TRBD2
j_call: TRBJ2-7
clone_size: NA
cdr3_aa: CASSILAGGSSYEQYF
cdr3_nt: TGTGCCAGCAGCATTTTAGCGGGAGGAAGCTCCTACGAGCAGTACTTC

v_call: TRBV6-1
d_call: TRBD1
j_call: TRBJ1-2
clone_size: NA
cdr3_aa: CASSELGQGSGYTF
cdr3_nt: TGTGCCAGCAGTGAACTGGGACAGGGTAGTGGCTACACCTTC

v_call: TRBV15
d_call: TRBD2
j_call: TRBJ2-3
clone_size: NA
cdr3_aa: CATSRDLAGRADTQYF
cdr3_nt: TGTGCCACCAGCAGAGACCTAGCGGGTCGCGCAGATACGCAGTATTTT

v_call: TRBV29-1
d_call: NA
j_call: TRBJ2-3
clone_size: NA
cdr3_aa: CSVRPGQRNTDTQYF
cdr3_nt: TGCAGCGTGCGCCCGGGACAACGAAACACAGATACGCAGTATTTT

v_call: TRBV6-1
d_call: NA
j_call: TRBJ1-1
clone_size: NA
cdr3_aa: CASSEGGTEAFF
cdr3_nt: TGTGCCAGCAGTGAAGGAGGCACTGAAGCTTTCTTT

v_call: TRBV30
d_call: NA
j_call: TRBJ2-3
clone_size: NA
cdr3_aa: CAWGGPGADTQYF
cdr3_nt: TGTGCCTGGGGGGGGCCGGGTGCAGATACGCAGTATTTT

v_call: TRBV4-1
d_call: NA
j_call: TRBJ1-2
clone_size: few
cdr3_aa: CASSQPSSGRDYTF
cdr3_nt: TGCGCCAGCAGCCAACCCTCCTCCGGTCGTGACTACACCTTC

v_call: TRBV29-1
d_call: NA
j_call: TRBJ2-2
clone_size: NA
cdr3_aa: CSVLTALTGELFF
cdr3_nt: TGCAGCGTTTTGACAGCCTTAACCGGGGAGCTGTTTTTT